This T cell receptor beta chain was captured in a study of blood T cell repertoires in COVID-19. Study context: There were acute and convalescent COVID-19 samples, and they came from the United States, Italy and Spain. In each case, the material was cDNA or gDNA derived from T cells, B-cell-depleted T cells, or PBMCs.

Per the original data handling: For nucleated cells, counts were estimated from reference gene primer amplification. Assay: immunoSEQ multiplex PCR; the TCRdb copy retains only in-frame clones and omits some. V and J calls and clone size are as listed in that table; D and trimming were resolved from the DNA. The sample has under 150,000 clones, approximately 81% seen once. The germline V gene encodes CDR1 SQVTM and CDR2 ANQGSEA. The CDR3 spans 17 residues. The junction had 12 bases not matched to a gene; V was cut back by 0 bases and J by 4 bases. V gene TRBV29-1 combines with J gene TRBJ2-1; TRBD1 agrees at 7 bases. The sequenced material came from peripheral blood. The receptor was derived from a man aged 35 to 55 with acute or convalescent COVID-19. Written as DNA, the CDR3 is TGCAGCGTTGAAGAAGGGGTAGGGGGCCGAGATTACAATGAGCAGTTCTTC. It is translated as CSVEEGVGGRDYNEQFF.